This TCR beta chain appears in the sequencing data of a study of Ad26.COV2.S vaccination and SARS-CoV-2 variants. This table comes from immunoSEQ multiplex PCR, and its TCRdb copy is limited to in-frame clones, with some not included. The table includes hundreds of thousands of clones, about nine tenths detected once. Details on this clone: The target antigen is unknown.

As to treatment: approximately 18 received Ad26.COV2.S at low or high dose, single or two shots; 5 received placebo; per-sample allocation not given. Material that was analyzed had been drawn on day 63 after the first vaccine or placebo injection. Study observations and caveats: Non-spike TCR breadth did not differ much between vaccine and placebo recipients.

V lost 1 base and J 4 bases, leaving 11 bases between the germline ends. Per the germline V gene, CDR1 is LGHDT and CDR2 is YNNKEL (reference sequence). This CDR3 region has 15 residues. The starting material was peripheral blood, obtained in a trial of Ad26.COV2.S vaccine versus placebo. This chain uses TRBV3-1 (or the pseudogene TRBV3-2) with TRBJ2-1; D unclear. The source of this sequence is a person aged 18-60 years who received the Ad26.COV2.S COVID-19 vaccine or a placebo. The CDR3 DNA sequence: TGTGCCAGCAGCCAAGGTGGGATTAGGTACAATGAGCAGTTCTTC. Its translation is CASSQGGIRYNEQFF.